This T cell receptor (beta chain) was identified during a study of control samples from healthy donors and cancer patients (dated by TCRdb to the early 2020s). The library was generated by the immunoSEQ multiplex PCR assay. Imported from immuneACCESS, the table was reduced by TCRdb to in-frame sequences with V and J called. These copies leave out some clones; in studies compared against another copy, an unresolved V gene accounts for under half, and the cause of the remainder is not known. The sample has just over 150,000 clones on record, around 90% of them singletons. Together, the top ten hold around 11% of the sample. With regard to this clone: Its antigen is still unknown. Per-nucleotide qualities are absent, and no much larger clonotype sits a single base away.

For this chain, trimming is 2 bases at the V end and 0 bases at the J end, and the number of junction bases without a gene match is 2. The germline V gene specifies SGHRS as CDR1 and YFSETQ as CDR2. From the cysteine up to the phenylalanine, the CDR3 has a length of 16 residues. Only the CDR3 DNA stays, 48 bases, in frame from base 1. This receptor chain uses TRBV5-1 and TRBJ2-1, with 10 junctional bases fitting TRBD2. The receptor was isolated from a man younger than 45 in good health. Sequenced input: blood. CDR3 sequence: CASSLAGGSSYNEQFF. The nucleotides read TGCGCCAGCAGCTTAGCGGGAGGGAGCTCCTACAATGAGCAGTTCTTC. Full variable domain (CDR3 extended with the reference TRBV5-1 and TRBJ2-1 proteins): KAGVTQTPRYLIKTRGQQVTLSCSPISGHRSVSWYQQTPGQGLQFLFEYFSETQRNKGNFPGRFSGRQFSNSRSEMNVSTLELGDSALYLCASSLAGGSSYNEQFFGPGTRLTVL.